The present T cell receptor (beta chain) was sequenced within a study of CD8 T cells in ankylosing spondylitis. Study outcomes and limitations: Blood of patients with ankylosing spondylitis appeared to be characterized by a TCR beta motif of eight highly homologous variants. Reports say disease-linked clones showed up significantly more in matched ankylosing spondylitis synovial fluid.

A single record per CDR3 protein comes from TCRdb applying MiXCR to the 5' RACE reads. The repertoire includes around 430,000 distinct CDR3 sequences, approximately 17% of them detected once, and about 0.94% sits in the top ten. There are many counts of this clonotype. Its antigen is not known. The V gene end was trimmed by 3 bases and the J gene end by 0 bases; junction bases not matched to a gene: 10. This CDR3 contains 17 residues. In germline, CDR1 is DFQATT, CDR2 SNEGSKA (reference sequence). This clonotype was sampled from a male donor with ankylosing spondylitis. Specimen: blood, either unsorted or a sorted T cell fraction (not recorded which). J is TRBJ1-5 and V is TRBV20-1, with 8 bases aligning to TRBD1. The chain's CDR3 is CSASSASGGFSNQPQHF. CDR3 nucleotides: TGCAGTGCTAGCAGTGCGTCAGGGGGCTTTAGCAATCAGCCCCAGCATTTT.